This T cell receptor (beta chain) was sequenced in a study of glioma-infiltrating T cells. Germline V lookup: CDR1 SGDLS, CDR2 YYNGEE. The CDR3 length is 16 residues. Trimming pared 0 bases from V and 0 bases from J, leaving 11 bases between. Notes on the study in general: CDR3 overlap between tissue and blood was very small. Non-neoplastic patients had below-expected tissue-blood divergence, while all gliomas exceeded expectation.

Using RNA template, CDR3s of TCR alpha and beta were amplified with iRepertoire arm-PCR. TCRdb itself ran the multiplex PCR reads through MiXCR, one entry per CDR3 protein. Among 44,000 or so distinct CDR3 sequences, about 20% were seen once, and the ten largest hold roughly 6%. In the case of this clonotype: Antigen specificity is unknown.

Sequenced input: glioma tissue, nonneoplastic brain tissue, or PBMCs (not recorded which). The TCR sequence derives from a human donor with low-grade glioma or glioblastoma, undergoing nonglioma brain surgery, or in good health (not recorded which). This sequence joins TRBV9 and TRBJ2-3; D perhaps matches TRBD1 (6 bases). The CDR3 loop reads CASSVAYRVSTDTQYF. The DNA of the CDR3 is TGTGCCAGCAGCGTAGCGTACAGGGTTAGCACAGATACGCAGTATTTT.